Below, 27 T cell receptor beta chains from the same sample are listed, as sequenced in a study of T cell responses to AZD1222 COVID-19 vaccine. Produced via immunoSEQ multiplex PCR; TCRdb's table is partial and in-frame only. There are around 160,000 clones in the sample; more than 75% occur only once, and 4% to 6% lies in the top ten. The sequences come from peripheral blood, collected on day 0 of AZD1222 vaccination. These receptor sequences come from an adult in good health.

This rearrangement joins TRBV7-8 to TRBJ1-2, with unresolved D. The CDR3 sequence is 16 residues long. V lost 2 bases to trimming and J lost 4 bases, with 17 bases between them. CDR1 is SGHVS, CDR2 FQNEAQ, per germline. The CDR3, as DNA: TGTGCCAGCAGCTTATTAAGCAGTGACCGCGGCTATGGCTACACCTTC. This translates into CASSLLSSDRGYGYTF.

The J gene is TRBJ2-1, the V gene TRBV11-2; 12 positions match TRBD2. The CDR3 spans 18 residues. V was clipped by 5 bases and J by 9 bases; unmatched bases: 17. Per germline, CDR1 SGHAT and CDR2 FQNNGV. The DNA for the CDR3 is TGTGCCAGCAGCACGGATGGGTTCGGACTAGCGGGACCGAGTGAGCAGTTCTTC. Translation: CASSTDGFGLAGPSEQFF. Full variable domain (remainder filled in from reference TRBV11-2 and TRBJ2-1): EAGVAQSPRYKIIEKRQSVAFWCNPISGHATLYWYQQILGQGPKLLIQFQNNGVVDDSQLPKDRFSAERLKGVDSTLKIQPAKLEDSAVYLCASSTDGFGLAGPSEQFFGPGTRLTVL.

V and J are TRBV6-2 or TRBV6-3 and TRBJ2-7; TRBD1 might be the D (6 bases). Germline CDR1 MNHEY, CDR2 SVGEGT. Trimming cost V 5 bases and J 4 bases, with 15 bases left between them. CDR3 length: 14 residues. The CDR3 here is CASSRQAFPYEQYF. The CDR3 nucleotides read TGTGCCAGCAGTCGACAGGCGTTCCCGTACGAGCAGTACTTC.

The CDR3 protein is CASSEMGSGANVLTF. The CDR3 DNA sequence: TGTGCCAGCAGTGAAATGGGTTCTGGGGCCAACGTCCTGACTTTC. V is TRBV2 and J is TRBJ2-6; D uncertain. The V end was cut by 2 bases, the J end by 1 base, with 6 bases between. The CDR3 spans 15 residues. Germline loops: CDR1 SNHLY, CDR2 FYNNEI.

This chain joins TRBV12-3 or TRBV12-4 and TRBJ1-2, with D uncertain. Trimming cost V 5 bases and J 8 bases, with 15 bases left between them. This CDR3 has 13 residues. Here the CDR3 DNA reads TGTGCCAGCAGTCGAACGGGAGTAGAGGGCTACACCTTC. It is translated as CASSRTGVEGYTF.

The chain links TRBV6-2 or TRBV6-3 to TRBJ2-3; 11 bases fit TRBD2. The CDR3 loop spans 19 amino acids. V trimming: 4 bases; J trimming: 0 bases; junction bases outside the gene matches: 12. Germline V gene lookup returns CDR1 MNHEY and CDR2 SVGEGT. CDR3 nucleotides: TGTGCCAGCAGTTTTCCTACTAGCGGGAGAGGTGGGAGCACAGATACGCAGTATTTT. Translating it yields CASSFPTSGRGGSTDTQYF.

The table lists this clone with a few counts. The J gene is TRBJ2-7, the V gene TRBV5-4; 8 nucleotides align to TRBD1. The CDR3 runs 14 residues. Trimming removed 4 bases from V and 4 bases from J; junction bases left unmatched: 7. CDR1 is SGHNT, CDR2 YYREEE, per germline (reference sequence). The CDR3 bases are TGTGCCAGCAGCCACCAGGGACAGGTGTACGAGCAGTACTTC. Translating gives CASSHQGQVYEQYF.

The V and J genes are TRBV10-3 and TRBJ2-7, with 9 bases fitting TRBD2. Germline V gene sequence: CDR1 ENHRY, CDR2 SYGVKD. With V trimmed by 4 bases and J by 3 bases, 1 base remained unmatched. This CDR3 region has 13 residues. This CDR3 is CAISGTSVYEQYF. The CDR3, as DNA: TGTGCCATCAGTGGGACTAGCGTCTACGAGCAGTACTTC.

This clone was seen just once. The chain carries TRBV5-1 and TRBJ2-1; TRBD2 matches 9 bases. Germline loops: CDR1 SGHRS, CDR2 YFSETQ. Trimming removed 0 bases from V and 2 bases from J; junction bases left unmatched: 0. This CDR3 comprises 15 residues. The CDR3 nucleotides read TGCGCCAGCAGCTTGGCTAGCGGGACCTACAATGAGCAGTTCTTC. This gives the protein CASSLASGTYNEQFF.

The rearrangement joins TRBV7-9 to TRBJ1-3; D possibly corresponds to TRBD1 (5 bases). V lost 8 bases to trimming and J lost 8 bases, with 10 bases between them. CDR1 is SEHNR and CDR2 is FQNEAQ in the germline V gene (reference sequence). The CDR3 has 11 residues. In DNA form, the CDR3 reads TGTGCCAGCCGCCCGGGGGACACCATATATTTT. Encoded protein: CASRPGDTIYF.

CDR3 DNA sequence: TGTGCCAGCAGTTACTTGGGGTGGCAGTACTTC. Translated: CASSYLGWQYF. The chain couples TRBV12-3 or TRBV12-4 to TRBJ2-7; D gene unclear. The CDR3 runs 11 residues. V was pared by 4 bases and J by 9 bases, with 10 bases between.

The chain employs TRBV2 and TRBJ2-1, with D possibly TRBD1 on 6 matching bases. Germline-derived CDR1 and CDR2 are SNHLY and FYNNEI. The CDR3 has 18 amino acids. Trimming stripped 4 bases from V and 1 base from J, with 20 bases between. CDR3 residues: CASSVGTNREGSYNEQFF. In nucleotides, the CDR3 is TGTGCCAGCAGTGTAGGGACAAATAGAGAGGGATCCTACAATGAGCAGTTCTTC.

The sample holds a few counts of this clone. The chain links TRBV13 to TRBJ1-6; 7 bases map to TRBD1. CDR3 length equals 14 residues. Trimming cost V 4 bases and J 9 bases; bases outside gene matches: 6. Looked up from germline, CDR1 is PRHDT and CDR2 is FYEKMQ (reference sequence). The CDR3 loop reads CASSYQTGSSPLHF. For the CDR3, the DNA is TGTGCCAGCAGCTACCAGACAGGGTCTTCACCCCTCCACTTT.

The chain employs TRBV5-6 and TRBJ2-7, with TRBD2 matching 12 bases. The junction had 8 bases not matched to a gene; V was cut back by 4 bases and J by 6 bases. The CDR3 sequence is 15 residues long. Germline CDR1 SGHDT, CDR2 YYEEEE. In DNA, the CDR3 is TGTGCCAGCAGCCTTCCTAGACTAGCGGGAGCCGAGCAGTACTTC. It codes for CASSLPRLAGAEQYF. Full variable domain (remainder filled in from reference TRBV5-6 and TRBJ2-7): DAGVTQSPTHLIKTRGQQVTLRCSPKSGHDTVSWYQQALGQGPQFIFQYYEEEERQRGNFPDRFSGHQFPNYSSELNVNALLLGDSALYLCASSLPRLAGAEQYFGPGTRLTVT.

This clone was counted a single time. The chain couples TRBV18 to TRBJ1-1; D uncertain. V was pared by 6 bases and J by 3 bases, with 11 bases between. CDR3 length equals 13 residues. Germline CDR1 reads KGHSH; CDR2 reads LQKENI. CDR3 DNA: TGTGCCAGCTCCCAAGTCACGGACACTGAAGCTTTCTTT. Translation gives CASSQVTDTEAFF.

This rearrangement joins TRBV11-2 to TRBJ1-2; no firm D call. Germline values: CDR1 SGHAT, CDR2 FQNNGV. V was clipped by 3 bases and J by 2 bases, with 7 bases between them. CDR3 size: 13 residues. The CDR3: CASSLAQNYGYTF. The DNA of the CDR3 is TGTGCCAGCAGCTTGGCCCAGAACTATGGCTACACCTTC.

V gene TRBV7-2 combines with J gene TRBJ1-2; D gene ambiguous. V was cut by 5 bases and J by 7 bases, with 23 bases left in between. CDR3 length: 16 amino acids. Germline assignment: CDR1 SGHTA and CDR2 FQGNSA. This chain's CDR3 is CASSGTLRARGSGYTF. CDR3 coding DNA: TGTGCCAGCAGCGGCACGTTGCGGGCTAGAGGATCTGGCTACACCTTC.

V and J are TRBV7-2 and TRBJ2-3; tentative D call: TRBD2 (7 bases). The V and J ends lost 0 bases and 5 bases respectively, with 12 bases between them. CDR1 is SGHTA and CDR2 is FQGNSA in the germline V gene. The CDR3 extends over 15 amino acids. Here the CDR3 reads CASSLAGGHGDTQYF. The CDR3 DNA follows: TGTGCCAGCAGCTTAGCGGGGGGGCATGGAGATACGCAGTATTTT.

This chain connects TRBV28 to TRBJ1-2; D perhaps matches TRBD1 (5 bases). The germline gives CDR1 MDHEN, CDR2 SYDVKM. V was cut by 7 bases and J by 4 bases, with 19 bases left in between. CDR3 length: 15 amino acids. CDR3 in amino acids: CASKAPQGPIYGYTF. The CDR3 coding sequence is TGTGCCAGCAAGGCCCCTCAGGGTCCCATCTATGGCTACACCTTC.

The chain uses TRBV12-5 and TRBJ2-2; D ambiguous. This CDR3 contains 11 residues. V was shortened by 8 bases and J by 3 bases, with 4 bases between the two germline ends. Per germline, CDR1 LGHNT and CDR2 FRNRAP. CDR3 DNA sequence: TGTGCTAGTAGATACACCGGGGAGCTGTTTTTT. This encodes CASRYTGELFF.

This clone was picked up one time. The chain employs TRBV4-2 and TRBJ1-5; 7 positions match TRBD1. V trimming: 1 base; J trimming: 0 bases; junction bases outside the gene matches: 0. This CDR3 has 15 amino acids. Germline CDR1 reads LGHNA; CDR2 reads YNFKEQ. The CDR3 loop reads CASSQGDSSNQPQHF. CDR3 nucleotide sequence: TGTGCCAGCAGCCAAGGGGACAGTAGCAATCAGCCCCAGCATTTT.

The chain recombines TRBV19 with TRBJ1-5, with D possibly matching TRBD1 (6 bases). V shed 6 bases and J shed 6 bases, with 9 bases lying between them. CDR1 and CDR2 (germline): LNHDA, SQIVND (reference sequence). The CDR3 consists of 12 residues. CDR3 region: CASRQGAQPQHF. For the CDR3, the DNA is TGTGCCAGTAGACAGGGAGCTCAGCCCCAGCATTTT.

The chain uses TRBV7-8 and TRBJ1-2; D remains ambiguous. V shed 1 base and J shed 3 bases, with 12 bases lying between them. Looked up from germline, CDR1 is SGHVS and CDR2 is FQNEAQ. The CDR3 runs 15 residues. The CDR3 sequence: CASSLEVIGDYGYTF. The CDR3 nucleotides read TGTGCCAGCAGCTTAGAAGTAATAGGAGACTATGGCTACACCTTC.

The chain recombines TRBV6-5 with TRBJ2-5, with D possibly called TRBD1 or TRBD2 (7 bases each). The CDR3 runs to 13 residues. CDR1 and CDR2 (germline): MNHEY, SVGAGI. Between the trimmed V and J ends, which lost 8 bases and 1 base, there was a span of 11 bases. CDR3 region: CASERDSQETQYF. The CDR3 DNA is TGTGCCAGCGAGCGGGACAGCCAAGAGACCCAGTACTTC.

This chain uses TRBV13 with TRBJ2-3; tentatively, D is TRBD1 (6 bases). In germline, CDR1 is PRHDT, CDR2 FYEKMQ (reference sequence). The V gene lost 3 bases and the J gene lost 1 base, with 14 bases spanning the gap. There are 16 residues in the CDR3. The CDR3 is CASSFAGEGGTDTQYF. CDR3 in DNA: TGTGCCAGCAGCTTTGCAGGGGAAGGGGGCACAGATACGCAGTATTTT.

J is TRBJ1-4 and V is TRBV5-4; D not certain. Trimming pared 3 bases from V and 7 bases from J, leaving 13 bases between. Germline CDR1 is SGHNT and CDR2 is YYREEE (reference sequence). The CDR3 is 14 residues long. The CDR3 spells CASSSDGDREKLFF. Here the CDR3 DNA reads TGTGCCAGCAGCTCCGACGGGGATCGTGAAAAACTGTTTTTT.

The chain uses TRBV2 and TRBJ2-7, with D unresolved. Germline CDR1 reads SNHLY; CDR2 reads FYNNEI. The V and J ends lost 9 bases and 2 bases respectively, with 14 bases between them. This CDR3 contains 13 residues. DNA for the CDR3: TGTGCCAGATCTCGGACGTCAGCCTACGAGCAGTACTTC. Residues: CARSRTSAYEQYF.